What follows are 26 T cell receptor beta chains derived from one specimen sequenced in a study of T cells in Graves' hyperthyroidism and ophthalmopathy (dated by TCRdb to between 2019 and 2020). Libraries were made using multiplex PCR. Reads for this sample came from an Illumina HiSeq 2000. The TCR beta CDR3 regions were amplified from the RNA transcripts. The TCR CDR3 was subjected to a first round of RT-PCR using the HTBI primer set and the Qiagen OneStep RT-PCR kit. TCRdb reworked the public reads: Q25 trimming with fastp, MiXCR clone assembly, productive beta chains retained. Records with the same CDR3 protein are collapsed into one entry carrying the most frequent genes and DNA. This sample gives around 530,000 distinct CDR3 sequences in total; roughly 18% of them show up just once. Clones ranked in the top ten supply roughly a sixth of the sample. The sample taken for sequencing was blood. These receptors were obtained from a woman between 18 and 29 years old with Graves' ophthalmopathy.

Ten or more counts support this clonotype. This sequence joins TRBV7-2 and TRBJ1-5; D unresolved. V lost 1 base and J 6 bases, leaving 10 bases between the germline ends. CDR3 length equals 14 residues. Germline loops: CDR1 SGHTA, CDR2 FQGNSA. The CDR3 sequence is CASSLGGLGQPQHF. The CDR3 DNA reads TGTGCCAGCAGCTTAGGGGGATTGGGTCAGCCCCAGCATTTT. Full variable domain (rest looked up from reference TRBV7-2 and TRBJ1-5): GAGVSQSPSNKVTEKGKDVELRCDPISGHTALYWYRQSLGQGLEFLIYFQGNSAPDKSGLPSDRFSAERTGGSVSTLTIQRTQQEDSAVYLCASSLGGLGQPQHFGDGTRLSIL.

This clonotype has a handful of counts. This sequence may be a read error, since a much larger clone differs from it by one base. The genes are TRBV11-2 and TRBJ2-4; D not certain. In germline, CDR1 is SGHAT, CDR2 FQNNGV. Trimming removed 1 base from V and 9 bases from J, with 16 bases in between. The CDR3 runs to 15 residues. In nucleotides, the CDR3 is TGTGCCAGCAGCTTAGGTACACAAGATCGGAGCATTCAGTACTTC. Its protein product is CASSLGTQDRSIQYF.

This clonotype was observed a handful of times. This chain uses TRBV5-5 with TRBJ2-7; 7 bases are a match to TRBD2. This CDR3 has 14 amino acids. Germline loops: CDR1 SGHKS, CDR2 YYEKEE (reference sequence). Trimming at V came to 9 bases and at J to 2 bases, leaving 11 bases not matched to a gene. The CDR3 nucleotides are TGTGCCACCTCGGGGGGAGCCGCGACCTACGAGCAGTACTTC. This gives the protein CATSGGAATYEQYF.

V and J are TRBV7-9 and TRBJ1-5; D not certain. With 5 bases removed from V and 4 bases from J, the gap between germline ends came to 9 bases. From germline, CDR1 is SEHNR and CDR2 FQNEAQ (reference sequence). The CDR3 covers 13 residues. CDR3: CASSQTINQPQHF. In DNA, the CDR3 is TGTGCCAGCAGCCAAACAATTAATCAGCCCCAGCATTTT.

There are many counts of this clonotype. V and J are TRBV7-9 and TRBJ2-6, with 7 bases fitting TRBD1. The CDR3 has 15 amino acids. The junction had 6 bases not matched to a gene; V was cut back by 6 bases and J by 4 bases. From germline, CDR1 is SEHNR and CDR2 FQNEAQ (reference sequence). CDR3 in DNA: TGTGCCAGCAGTCGGGACAGCTCGGGGGCCAACGTCCTGACTTTC. Its translation is CASSRDSSGANVLTF.

This clonotype was picked up a small number of times. The chain combines TRBV5-4 with TRBJ1-1; D unclear. This CDR3 is 15 amino acids long. Germline V gene data show CDR1 as SGHNT and CDR2 as YYREEE (reference sequence). Trimming pared 5 bases from V and 2 bases from J, leaving 16 bases between. The CDR3 coding sequence is TGTGCCAGCAGGGGCGAATTGTTGGGAAACACTGAAGCTTTCTTT. Translated, it gives CASRGELLGNTEAFF.

Many counts were recorded for this clonotype. The CDR3 DNA reads as TGTGCCAGCAGCTTAGAAGGCGTTCAGCCCCAGCATTTT. This sequence encodes CASSLEGVQPQHF. The genes are TRBV11-2 and TRBJ1-5; D is unresolved. CDR3 size: 13 residues. Germline CDR1 and CDR2: SGHAT and FQNNGV. The ends were cut back, 0 bases at V and 6 bases at J, with 6 bases in the middle.

The chain combines TRBV7-2 with TRBJ2-1; the match to TRBD2 covers 9 bases. The CDR3 contains 15 residues. Germline values: CDR1 SGHTA, CDR2 FQGNSA. The ends lost 5 bases at V and 10 bases at J; junction bases unmatched: 12. The CDR3 reads CASSIQAGGPGEQFF. In nucleotides, the CDR3 is TGTGCCAGCAGCATACAGGCGGGAGGGCCAGGGGAGCAGTTCTTC.

This clonotype was recorded many times. This chain joins TRBV11-2 and TRBJ2-3; no definite D call. CDR3 length: 13 amino acids. V was clipped by 1 base and J by 8 bases, with 10 bases between them. CDR1 is SGHAT and CDR2 is FQNNGV in the germline V gene. The CDR3 DNA sequence: TGTGCCAGCAGCTTAGGCCAGACCGGTACGCAGTATTTT. Translation gives CASSLGQTGTQYF.

This clonotype was found a few times. This CDR3 is CASSGLETQYF. DNA for the CDR3: TGTGCCAGCAGTGGTTTAGAGACCCAGTACTTC. V gene TRBV12-3 or TRBV12-4 combines with J gene TRBJ2-5; no firm D call. This CDR3 has 11 residues. Trimming stripped 5 bases from V and 4 bases from J, with 5 bases between.

This clonotype was recorded many times. J is TRBJ2-2 and V is TRBV27; 8 nucleotides agree with TRBD1. With V trimmed by 7 bases and J by 6 bases, 1 base remained unmatched. CDR1 and CDR2 from the germline V gene are MNHEY and SMNVEV (reference sequence). This CDR3 has 12 amino acids. The CDR3 is CASKTGAGELFF. The CDR3 nucleotides are TGTGCCAGCAAGACAGGGGCCGGGGAGCTGTTTTTT.

There are many counts of this clonotype. The V and J genes are TRBV12-3 or TRBV12-4 and TRBJ1-1; no clear D gene. The CDR3 has 12 residues. V lost 7 bases and J 8 bases, leaving 14 bases between the germline ends. The CDR3 nucleotides are TGTGCCAGCATCACAGACCTGGGGGAAGCTTTCTTT. Amino acids: CASITDLGEAFF.

This clonotype occurred a few times. This chain uses TRBV6-6 with TRBJ1-1; D remains unclear. Germline-derived CDR1 and CDR2 are MNHNY and SVGAGI (reference sequence). This CDR3 contains 14 residues. Trimming cost V 0 bases and J 4 bases, with 9 bases left between them. As DNA, the CDR3 is TGTGCCAGCAGTTACTCCGGGGAGGGCACTGAAGCTTTCTTT. Its protein product is CASSYSGEGTEAFF.

This clonotype was seen at least ten times. This chain connects TRBV20-1 to TRBJ2-7; D gene uncertain. V lost 2 bases and J lost 3, with 11 bases in between. The germline gives CDR1 DFQATT, CDR2 SNEGSKA (reference sequence). The CDR3 is 13 amino acids. CDR3 residues: CSARPSADYEQYF. The CDR3 DNA follows: TGCAGTGCTAGACCTTCGGCCGACTACGAGCAGTACTTC.

The CDR3 here is CASSLGESGTQYF. In DNA, the CDR3 is TGTGCCAGCAGCTTAGGGGAGTCCGGGACCCAGTACTTC. The chain links TRBV6-5 to TRBJ2-5, with D possibly called TRBD1 or TRBD2 (5 bases each). Trimming cost V 6 bases and J 7 bases, with 15 bases left between them. From germline, CDR1 is MNHEY and CDR2 SVGAGI. The CDR3 contains 13 residues.

The chain links TRBV7-6 to TRBJ2-1; a weak D match, TRBD2 (5 bases). V shed 1 base and J shed 2 bases, with 9 bases lying between them. CDR3 length equals 15 residues. Germline V gene lookup returns CDR1 SGHVS and CDR2 FNYEAQ. CDR3 sequence: CASSLGGITYNEQFF. The CDR3 bases are TGTGCCAGCAGCTTAGGAGGGATAACCTACAATGAGCAGTTCTTC.

The gene calls are TRBV3-1 and TRBJ2-5, with TRBD2 matching over 7 bases. CDR3 length: 16 amino acids. Germline V gives CDR1 LGHDT, CDR2 YNNKEL (reference sequence). V was pared by 4 bases and J by 2 bases, with 10 bases of the junction left unmatched. The CDR3 is CASSLNSGRPQETQYF. The CDR3 bases are TGTGCCAGCAGCCTTAATAGCGGGCGACCTCAAGAGACCCAGTACTTC.

This clonotype was seen at least ten times. Here the CDR3 DNA reads TGTGCCAGCAGCTTAACTGCAGGAGCTACGCAGTATTTT. Protein sequence: CASSLTAGATQYF. The V gene is TRBV7-3, the J gene TRBJ2-3; D ambiguous. CDR3 length: 13 residues. V was trimmed by 0 bases and J by 8 bases, leaving 9 bases between them. From germline, CDR1 is SGHTA and CDR2 FQGTGA.

This clonotype was recorded at least ten times. The genes are TRBV27 and TRBJ2-5; the D call may be TRBD1 or TRBD2 (5 bases each). The CDR3 has 16 residues. CDR1 is MNHEY and CDR2 is SMNVEV in the germline V gene (reference sequence). Trimming pared 6 bases from V and 2 bases from J, leaving 19 bases between. The CDR3 nucleotides read TGTGCCAGCAGCCCCACCCCGGGACCGTTACAAGAGACCCAGTACTTC. This encodes CASSPTPGPLQETQYF.

The sample holds a few counts of this clonotype. CDR3 in DNA: TGTGCCAGCAAAATAGTCCAGGGAGGGGGCACTGAAGCTTTCTTT. As protein: CASKIVQGGGTEAFF. V is TRBV27 and J is TRBJ1-1; D is possibly TRBD1 (6 bases). This CDR3 has 15 amino acids. CDR1 MNHEY and CDR2 SMNVEV come from the germline V gene (reference sequence). V lost 7 bases and J 4 bases, leaving 19 bases between the germline ends.

Only a few counts were recorded for this clonotype. The chain is built from TRBV6-2 or TRBV6-3 and TRBJ1-3, with TRBD1 matching over 8 bases. From germline, CDR1 is MNHEY and CDR2 SVGEGT. V shed 5 bases and J 0 bases; nucleotides not matched to a gene: 12. The CDR3 contains 18 residues. The CDR3 DNA follows: TGTGCCAGCAGTACGATCGACAGGGGAAGGATCTCTGGAAACACCATATATTTT. This encodes CASSTIDRGRISGNTIYF.

The chain joins TRBV6-2 or TRBV6-3 to TRBJ2-3; 7 nucleotides match TRBD2. Germline-derived CDR1 and CDR2 are MNHEY and SVGEGT. The CDR3 runs to 17 residues. The ends lost 8 bases at V and 1 base at J; junction bases unmatched: 15. The CDR3 region has the DNA TGTGCCAGCGGATTCCGGGCGGGAGCCTTACGCACAGATACGCAGTATTTT. Translating gives CASGFRAGALRTDTQYF.

This clonotype has only a few counts. The rearrangement uses TRBV12-3 or TRBV12-4 and TRBJ2-1; D perhaps matches TRBD2 (6 bases). The CDR3 runs to 11 residues. V dropped 4 bases and J dropped 8 bases, with 6 bases sitting between them. In DNA, the CDR3 is TGTGCCAGCAGTTCTAGCGATGAGCAGTTCTTC. Its translation: CASSSSDEQFF.

The chain has TRBV28 and TRBJ2-5, with 8 bases matching TRBD1. This CDR3 has 14 amino acids. Germline CDR1 and CDR2: MDHEN and SYDVKM. The ends lost 3 bases at V and 5 bases at J; junction bases unmatched: 5. This chain's CDR3 is CASSFYWDRETQYF. The CDR3 nucleotides read TGTGCCAGCAGTTTTTACTGGGACAGGGAGACCCAGTACTTC.

V gene TRBV6-1 combines with J gene TRBJ1-5, with TRBD1 as a possible D gene (5 bases). The V and J ends lost 8 bases and 7 bases respectively, with 12 bases between them. CDR3 length: 12 residues. The germline V gene has CDR1 MNHNS and CDR2 SASEGT. The CDR3 sequence is CASGKGAQPQHF. As DNA, the CDR3 is TGTGCCAGCGGGAAAGGGGCCCAGCCCCAGCATTTT.

The V call is TRBV13, the J call TRBJ2-1, with TRBD2 identical over 10 bases. CDR1 PRHDT and CDR2 FYEKMQ come from the germline V gene (reference sequence). The V and J ends lost 0 bases and 4 bases, in that order; junction bases with no gene match: 3. The CDR3 loop spans 16 amino acids. The CDR3 bases are TGTGCCAGCAGCTTAGGACTAGCGGGGTTATACAATGAGCAGTTCTTC. Translated: CASSLGLAGLYNEQFF.